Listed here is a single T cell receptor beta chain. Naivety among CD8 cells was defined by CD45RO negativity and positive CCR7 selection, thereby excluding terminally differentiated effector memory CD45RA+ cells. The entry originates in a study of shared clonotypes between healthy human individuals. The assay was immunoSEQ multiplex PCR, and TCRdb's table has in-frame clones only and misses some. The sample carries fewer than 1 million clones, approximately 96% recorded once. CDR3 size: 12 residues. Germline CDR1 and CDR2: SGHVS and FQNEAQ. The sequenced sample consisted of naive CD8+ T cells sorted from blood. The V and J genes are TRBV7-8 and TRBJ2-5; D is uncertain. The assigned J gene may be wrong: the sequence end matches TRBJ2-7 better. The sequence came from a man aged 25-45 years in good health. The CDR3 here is CASSLEPYEQYF. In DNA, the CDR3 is TGTGCCAGCAGCTTAGAGCCTTACGAGCAGTACTTC.